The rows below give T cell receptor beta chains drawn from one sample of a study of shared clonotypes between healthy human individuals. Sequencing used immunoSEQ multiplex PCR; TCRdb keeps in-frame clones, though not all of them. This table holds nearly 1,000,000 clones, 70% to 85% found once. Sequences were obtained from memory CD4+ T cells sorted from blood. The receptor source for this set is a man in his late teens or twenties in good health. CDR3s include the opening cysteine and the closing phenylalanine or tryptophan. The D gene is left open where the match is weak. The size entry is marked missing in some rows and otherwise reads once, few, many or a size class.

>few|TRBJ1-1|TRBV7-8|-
TGTGCCAGCAGGAAACAGGTGAACACTGAAGCTTTCTTT
CASRKQVNTEAFF
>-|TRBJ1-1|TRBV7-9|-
TGTGCCAGCAGCCATACCGGGGCTAACACTGAAGCTTTCTTT
CASSHTGANTEAFF
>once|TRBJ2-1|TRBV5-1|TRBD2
TGCGCCAGCAGCTTCCGGGCTAGCGGGATCAATTACAATGAGCAGTTCTTC
CASSFRASGINYNEQFF
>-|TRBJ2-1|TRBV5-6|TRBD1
TGTGCCAGCAGCCTGGGGACAGGGGACAGTAACAATGAGCAGTTCTTC
CASSLGTGDSNNEQFF
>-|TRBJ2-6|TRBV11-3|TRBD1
TGTGCCAGCAGCTCGGGGACAGGGTCGGGCTCTGGGGCCAACGTCCTGACTTTC
CASSSGTGSGSGANVLTF
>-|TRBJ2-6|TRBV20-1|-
TGCAGTGCAGGGGGGGCCAACGTCCTGACTTTC
CSAGGANVLTF
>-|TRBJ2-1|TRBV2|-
TGTGCCAACCGGGACATCAATGAGCAGTTCTTC
CANRDINEQFF
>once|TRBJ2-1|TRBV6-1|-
TGTGCCAGCACCCGAAGCGGACAGGCAAGCGGGGAGCAGTTCTTC
CASTRSGQASGEQFF
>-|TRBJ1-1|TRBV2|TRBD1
TGTGCCAGCAGTACAGGGGCTACGAACACTGAAGCTTTCTTT
CASSTGATNTEAFF
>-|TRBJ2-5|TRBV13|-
TGTGCCAGCAGCCTTAAACAGGGAATCGAGACCCAGTACTTC
CASSLKQGIETQYF
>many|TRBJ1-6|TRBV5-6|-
TGTGCCAGCAGCCCCTATAATTCACCCCTCCACTTT
CASSPYNSPLHF
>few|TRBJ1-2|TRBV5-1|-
TGCGCCAGCAGCTCCCTGGCGGCCGGGACAAATGGCTACACCTTC
CASSSLAAGTNGYTF
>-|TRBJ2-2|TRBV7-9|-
TGTGCCAGCAGCCAAGGGGTAGCCGGGGCCACCGGGGAGCTGTTTTTT
CASSQGVAGATGELFF
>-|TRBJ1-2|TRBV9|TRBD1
TGTGCCAGCAGCGCCACCCCGGGACAGAATCTCTATGGCTACACCTTC
CASSATPGQNLYGYTF
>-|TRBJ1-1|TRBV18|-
TGTGCCAGCTCACCACTCAGGGGAACTGAAGCTTTCTTT
CASSPLRGTEAFF
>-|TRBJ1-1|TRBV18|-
TGTGCCAGCTCACCGCAGCCCCGAACGGAGACTGAAGCTTTCTTT
CASSPQPRTETEAFF